These T cell receptor beta chains were read from a single sample in a study of blood T cell repertoires in COVID-19. The data were produced by immunoSEQ multiplex PCR, yet TCRdb's version contains in-frame clones alone and is incomplete. This sample has a few hundred thousand clones, with about 90% found just once. The sample was PBMCs or T cells enriched from blood (not recorded which). The source is a woman in her 30s who had recovered from COVID-19. Both conserved end residues are part of each CDR3. D genes are given only for firm matches. Some rows mark clone size as missing; the rest say once, few, many or name a class of expanded clone.

d_call	clone_size	v_call	j_call	cdr3_aa	cdr3_nt
TRBD1	.	TRBV2	TRBJ2-4	CASSELYMRPGQKKIQYF	TGTGCCAGCAGTGAATTGTATATGAGGCCGGGACAGAAGAAAATTCAGTACTTC
TRBD1	few	TRBV18	TRBJ1-6	CASSLDRAGSPLHF	TGTGCCAGCTCACTGGACAGGGCAGGCTCACCCCTCCACTTT
TRBD1	few	TRBV28	TRBJ2-1	CASSGTGFVYEQFF	TGTGCCAGCAGTGGGACAGGGTTTGTCTATGAGCAGTTCTTC
.	.	TRBV19	TRBJ2-4	CASSRVGVPNIQYF	TGTGCCAGTAGTCGTGTGGGCGTACCAAACATTCAGTACTTC
.	few	TRBV28	TRBJ2-2	CASTTPHRMNTGELFF	TGTGCCAGCACTACCCCCCACAGGATGAACACCGGGGAGCTGTTTTTT
.	few	TRBV15	TRBJ1-5	CATSRDRGPNQPQHF	TGTGCCACCAGCAGAGATCGAGGGCCGAATCAGCCCCAGCATTTT
.	.	TRBV3-1/TRBV3-2	TRBJ2-3	CASSQDGASEASSTDTQYF	TGTGCCAGCAGCCAAGATGGGGCTAGCGAAGCATCTAGCACAGATACGCAGTATTTT
.	.	TRBV6-5	TRBJ2-4	CASSPRGNNIQYF	TGTGCCAGCAGTCCAAGGGGGAACAACATTCAGTACTTC
.	.	TRBV12-3/TRBV12-4	TRBJ1-2	CASSLDRPNGYTF	TGTGCCAGCAGTTTAGACAGACCTAATGGCTACACCTTC
.	.	TRBV7-2	TRBJ1-2	CASSSIIRLQHGYTF	TGTGCCAGCAGCTCCATTATTAGACTGCAGCATGGCTACACCTTC
.	.	TRBV7-2	TRBJ2-2	CASRRTEAGELFF	TGTGCCAGCAGGCGCACAGAAGCCGGGGAGCTGTTTTTT
.	.	TRBV5-1	TRBJ1-3	CASSNSLSGNTIYF	TGCGCCAGCAGCAACAGCCTCTCTGGAAACACCATATATTTT
.	.	TRBV9	TRBJ2-3	CASSVGGTAGSSTDTQYF	TGTGCCAGCAGCGTAGGCGGCACAGCGGGCTCTAGCACAGATACGCAGTATTTT
.	.	TRBV28	TRBJ1-1	CASTERGRTVNTEAFF	TGTGCCAGCACCGAGCGGGGCAGGACAGTGAACACTGAAGCTTTCTTT
.	few	TRBV30	TRBJ1-4	CAWSVGGGDEKLFF	TGTGCCTGGAGTGTAGGCGGAGGAGATGAAAAACTGTTTTTT
.	few	TRBV5-1	TRBJ2-7	CASSLGQGFDEQYF	TGCGCCAGCAGCTTGGGCCAGGGGTTCGACGAGCAGTACTTC
.	.	TRBV30	TRBJ1-4	CAWAEQGFGEKLFF	TGTGCCTGGGCCGAACAGGGTTTTGGTGAAAAACTGTTTTTT
.	.	TRBV13	TRBJ1-3	CASSLPGDGNTIYF	TGTGCCAGCAGCTTACCAGGGGACGGAAACACCATATATTTT
.	.	TRBV5-6	TRBJ1-5	CASSLSRGYQPQHF	TGTGCCAGCAGCTTGTCCAGGGGTTATCAGCCCCAGCATTTT
TRBD2	.	TRBV19	TRBJ2-1	CASSLETSGRAGYEQFF	TGTGCCAGTAGTTTGGAGACTAGCGGGAGGGCCGGCTATGAGCAGTTCTTC
TRBD1	.	TRBV6-5	TRBJ2-5	CASHRDRGQETQYF	TGTGCCAGCCACCGGGACAGGGGCCAAGAGACCCAGTACTTC
.	.	TRBV11-1	TRBJ1-6	CASSSEAGPYNSPLHF	TGTGCCAGCAGCTCAGAGGCAGGGCCATATAATTCACCCCTCCACTTT
.	once	TRBV10-3	TRBJ2-2	CAIKESLNTGELFF	TGTGCCATCAAGGAGAGCTTGAACACCGGGGAGCTGTTTTTT
TRBD1	.	TRBV7-2	TRBJ2-7	CASSLAAGQGFHEQYF	TGTGCCAGCAGCTTAGCTGCGGGACAGGGTTTCCACGAGCAGTACTTC
.	.	TRBV9	TRBJ1-4	CASQEGRTTNEKLFF	TGTGCCAGCCAGGAGGGCCGCACAACTAATGAAAAACTGTTTTTT
TRBD2	.	TRBV30	TRBJ2-1	CAWTPPLATSYNEQFF	TGTGCCTGGACCCCTCCACTAGCGACCTCCTACAATGAGCAGTTCTTC
TRBD2	few	TRBV19	TRBJ2-7	CASSITSVHEQYF	TGTGCCAGTAGTATTACTAGCGTCCACGAGCAGTACTTC
.	.	TRBV5-1	TRBJ1-1	CASSLQNTEAFF	TGCGCCAGCAGCTTGCAGAACACTGAAGCTTTCTTT
TRBD1	.	TRBV19	TRBJ1-2	CASSSRQGADYGYTF	TGTGCCAGTAGTAGCCGACAGGGGGCAGACTATGGCTACACCTTC
.	.	TRBV19	TRBJ1-3	CASSIPGFSGNTIYF	TGTGCCAGTAGCATTCCAGGGTTTTCTGGAAACACCATATATTTT
.	.	TRBV2	TRBJ1-1	CASSPRRGGGNTEAFF	TGTGCCAGCAGTCCTCGAAGGGGGGGCGGGAACACTGAAGCTTTCTTT
TRBD1	.	TRBV2	TRBJ1-2	CASSAGTANYGYTF	TGTGCCAGCAGTGCAGGGACAGCGAACTATGGCTACACCTTC
TRBD2	.	TRBV6-6	TRBJ2-3	CASRRGLAGEKDTQYF	TGTGCCAGCAGACGCGGACTAGCGGGAGAAAAGGATACGCAGTATTTT
.	.	TRBV3-1/TRBV3-2	TRBJ1-1	CASSQTMGAAFF	TGTGCCAGCAGCCAGACAATGGGCGCTGCTTTCTTT
TRBD2	once	TRBV9	TRBJ2-1	CASSVVSGGYNEQFF	TGTGCCAGCAGCGTAGTTAGCGGGGGGTACAATGAGCAGTTCTTC
.	once	TRBV5-1	TRBJ2-5	CASSLGSLPGAETQYF	TGCGCCAGCAGCTTGGGTTCCCTACCAGGGGCAGAGACCCAGTACTTC
TRBD1	.	TRBV2	TRBJ1-4	CASRQGATSATNEKLFF	TGTGCCAGCAGACAGGGGGCAACTTCCGCAACTAATGAAAAACTGTTTTTT
TRBD2	.	TRBV5-6	TRBJ2-7	CASSFRLAGDTYEQYF	TGTGCCAGCAGCTTCCGACTAGCGGGAGATACCTACGAGCAGTACTTC
.	few	TRBV2	TRBJ2-7	CASSGTYEQYF	TGTGCCAGCTCAGGGACTTACGAGCAGTACTTC
.	.	TRBV19	TRBJ1-1	CATSGGRVEAFF	TGTGCCACCTCGGGGGGGCGGGTTGAAGCTTTCTTT
TRBD2	.	TRBV30	TRBJ2-5	CAWSTSGGALETQYF	TGTGCCTGGAGCACTAGCGGGGGGGCCTTAGAGACCCAGTACTTC
TRBD1	.	TRBV19	TRBJ2-2	CASGQGTGELFF	TGTGCCAGTGGACAGGGCACCGGGGAGCTGTTTTTT
TRBD1	.	TRBV19	TRBJ1-4	CASSIAVVTGGPNEKLFF	TGTGCCAGTAGTATAGCTGTGGTCACAGGGGGACCTAATGAAAAACTGTTTTTT
TRBD1	.	TRBV5-1	TRBJ2-1	CASSLSGQEYNEQFF	TGCGCCAGCAGCTTGTCAGGACAGGAGTACAATGAGCAGTTCTTC
TRBD2	.	TRBV28	TRBJ2-1	CASSITSGEQFF	TGTGCCAGCAGTATCACTAGCGGTGAGCAGTTCTTC
.	.	TRBV11-3	TRBJ2-2	CASSLDRLVGGSGELFF	TGTGCCAGCAGCTTAGATCGATTGGTAGGAGGTTCCGGGGAGCTGTTTTTT
.	.	TRBV7-8	TRBJ2-5	CASSLVWHTQETQYF	TGTGCCAGCAGCTTAGTCTGGCACACCCAAGAGACCCAGTACTTC
TRBD2	once	TRBV5-1	TRBJ2-5	CASSFNEIAGEETQYF	TGCGCCAGCAGCTTCAACGAAATAGCGGGAGAAGAGACCCAGTACTTC
TRBD2	.	TRBV28	TRBJ2-1	CASTWGGEQFF	TGTGCCAGCACCTGGGGGGGTGAGCAGTTCTTC